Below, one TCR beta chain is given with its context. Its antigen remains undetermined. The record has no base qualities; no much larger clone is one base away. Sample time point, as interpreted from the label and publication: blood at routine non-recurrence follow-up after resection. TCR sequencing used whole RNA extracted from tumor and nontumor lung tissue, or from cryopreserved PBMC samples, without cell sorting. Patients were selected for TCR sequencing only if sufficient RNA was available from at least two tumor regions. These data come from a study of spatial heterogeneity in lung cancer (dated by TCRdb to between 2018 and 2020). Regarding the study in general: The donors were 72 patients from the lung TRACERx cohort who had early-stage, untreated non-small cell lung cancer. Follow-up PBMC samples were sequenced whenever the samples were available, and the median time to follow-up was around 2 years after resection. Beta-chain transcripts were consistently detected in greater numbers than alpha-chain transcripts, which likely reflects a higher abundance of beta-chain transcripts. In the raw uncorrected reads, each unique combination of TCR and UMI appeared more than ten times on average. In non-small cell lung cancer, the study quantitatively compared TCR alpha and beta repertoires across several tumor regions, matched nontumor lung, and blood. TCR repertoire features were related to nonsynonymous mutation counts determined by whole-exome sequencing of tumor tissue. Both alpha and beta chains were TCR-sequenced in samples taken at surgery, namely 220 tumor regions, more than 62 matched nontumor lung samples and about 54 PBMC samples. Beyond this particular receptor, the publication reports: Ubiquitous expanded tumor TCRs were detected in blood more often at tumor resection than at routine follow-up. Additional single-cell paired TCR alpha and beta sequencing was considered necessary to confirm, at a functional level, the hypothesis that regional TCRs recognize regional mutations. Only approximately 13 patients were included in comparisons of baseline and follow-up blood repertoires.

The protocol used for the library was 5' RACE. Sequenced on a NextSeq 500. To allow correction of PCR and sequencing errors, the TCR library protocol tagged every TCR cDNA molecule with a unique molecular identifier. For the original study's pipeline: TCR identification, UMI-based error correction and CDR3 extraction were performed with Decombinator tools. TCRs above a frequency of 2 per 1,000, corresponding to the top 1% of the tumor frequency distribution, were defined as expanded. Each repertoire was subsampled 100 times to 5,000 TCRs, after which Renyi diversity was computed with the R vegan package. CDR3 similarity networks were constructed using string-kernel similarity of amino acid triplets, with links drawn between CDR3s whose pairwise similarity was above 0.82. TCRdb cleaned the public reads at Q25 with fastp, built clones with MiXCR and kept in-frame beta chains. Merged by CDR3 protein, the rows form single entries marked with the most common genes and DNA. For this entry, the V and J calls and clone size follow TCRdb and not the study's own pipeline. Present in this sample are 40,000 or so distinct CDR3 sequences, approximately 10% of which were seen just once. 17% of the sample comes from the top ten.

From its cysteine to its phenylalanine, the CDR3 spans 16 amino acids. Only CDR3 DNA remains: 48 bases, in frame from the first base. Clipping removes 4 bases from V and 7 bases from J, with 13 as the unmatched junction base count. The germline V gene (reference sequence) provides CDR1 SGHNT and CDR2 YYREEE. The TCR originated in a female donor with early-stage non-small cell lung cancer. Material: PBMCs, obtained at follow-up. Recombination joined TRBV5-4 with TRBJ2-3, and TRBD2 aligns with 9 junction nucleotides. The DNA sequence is TGTGCCAGCAGCCCGGAGGTAGCGGGGGCTCTTAATACGCAGTATTTT. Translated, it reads CASSPEVAGALNTQYF.